Included here is one TCR beta chain sequence, with context. Trimming took 0 bases from V and 3 from J, leaving 9 bases between them. This CDR3 region has 15 residues. Germline V gene sequence: CDR1 MGHRA, CDR2 YSYEKL. This record belongs to a study of OX40 agonist ivuxolimab in advanced cancers. Some clones are missing from TCRdb's copy, which holds only in-frame ones; the method was immunoSEQ multiplex PCR. Seen here are 65,000 to 100,000 clones, about 86% observed once, and the top ten hold approximately 7%. The rearrangement uses TRBV4-1 and TRBJ1-5; D gene unclear. The material was CD4+ or CD8+ T cells sorted from blood, obtained in a trial of the OX40 agonist ivuxolimab. This TCR was recovered from an adult with an advanced solid tumor such as melanoma, head and neck, liver or kidney cancer. The CDR3 reads CASSQEMDYNQPQHF. The CDR3, as DNA: TGCGCCAGCAGCCAAGAAATGGATTACAATCAGCCCCAGCATTTT.